This TCR beta chain came from a study of tumor-infiltrating lymphocytes in primary liver carcinoma. The CDR3 consists of 14 residues. Germline-derived CDR1 and CDR2 are SGHAT and FQNNGV. Making TCR beta cDNA involved approximately 0.5 ug total RNA and a constant-region primer. Employing slightly modified ARM-PCR, three nested multiplex PCR rounds were run, and these gave rise to the TCR beta libraries. TRBV1-TRBV30 forward primers and a C-beta reverse primer were used in the first two PCR rounds, which each ran for 9 to 10 cycles. Each CDR3 protein is one row after TCRdb ran MiXCR on the multiplex PCR reads. Of approximately 330,000 distinct CDR3 sequences listed, less than 65% are singletons. On this clonotype: A read error may account for a junction end that differs from germline.

The blood RNA (from unsorted whole blood) was obtained, and germline DNA was also extracted. Sequenced material: peripheral blood. The sequence was obtained from a man between 40 and 49 years old with primary liver carcinoma and hepatitis B virus infection. V usage is TRBV11-2 and J usage is TRBJ2-7; D is tentatively TRBD1 or TRBD2 (6 bases each). The CDR3 DNA follows: TGCCCCAGCAGCCAGGGGACGGGAGCGGTCGAGCAGTACTTC. Amino acids: CPSSQGTGAVEQYF.